The 14 T cell receptor beta chains given below trace back to one sample, sequenced in a study of blood T cell repertoires in COVID-19. Produced via immunoSEQ multiplex PCR; TCRdb's table is partial and in-frame only. This sample has hundreds of thousands of clones; 75% to 90% occur once, and the top ten carry more than 0.8%. Specimen: PBMCs or T cells enriched from blood (not recorded which). The receptors here all came from a man younger than 30 who had recovered from COVID-19.

The genes are TRBV9 and TRBJ2-6; 7 bases line up with TRBD1. Germline lookup yields CDR1 SGDLS and CDR2 YYNGEE. V trimming: 3 bases; J trimming: 0 bases; junction bases outside the gene matches: 6. CDR3 length equals 17 residues. The CDR3 region is CASSEGGPSSGANVLTF. The CDR3 DNA is TGTGCCAGCAGCGAAGGGGGCCCAAGCTCTGGGGCCAACGTCCTGACTTTC.

This chain joins TRBV29-1 and TRBJ1-2, with unresolved D. Per germline, CDR1 SQVTM and CDR2 ANQGSEA. V was clipped by 5 bases and J by 4 bases, with 14 bases between them. The CDR3 has 13 residues. CDR3 amino acids: CSVMYQAGYGYTF. In DNA form, the CDR3 reads TGCAGCGTTATGTATCAGGCGGGCTATGGCTACACCTTC.

This sequence joins TRBV18 and TRBJ1-4; the match to TRBD1 covers 7 bases. V shed 0 bases, J shed 6 bases, and the junction held 1 base outside the gene matches. The CDR3 extends over 14 amino acids. Germline values: CDR1 KGHSH, CDR2 LQKENI. CDR3 in DNA: TGTGCCAGCTCACCACCGGGACAGTATGAAAAACTGTTTTTT. Translating gives CASSPPGQYEKLFF.

J is TRBJ2-7 and V is TRBV30; TRBD1 matches at 7 bases. V lost 1 base and J lost 3; bases outside the gene matches: 9. Per germline, CDR1 GTSNPN and CDR2 SVGIG (reference sequence). The length of the CDR3 is 15 residues. CDR3 in amino acids: CAWSGRRDRGYEQYF. DNA for the CDR3: TGTGCCTGGAGTGGACGTCGGGACAGAGGCTACGAGCAGTACTTC.

This sequence joins TRBV7-6 and TRBJ2-3; 8 bases line up with TRBD2. V was clipped by 2 bases and J by 4 bases; unmatched bases: 17. The CDR3 extends over 19 amino acids. In germline, CDR1 is SGHVS, CDR2 FNYEAQ. This CDR3 is CASSLIGGSGVPGADTQYF. The CDR3, as DNA: TGTGCCAGCAGCTTAATAGGTGGTAGCGGGGTGCCAGGGGCAGATACGCAGTATTTT.

CDR3 in amino acids: CASSPAGGTYEQYF. As DNA, the CDR3 is TGTGCCAGCTCCCCAGCCGGGGGAACCTACGAGCAGTACTTC. The gene calls are TRBV7-7 and TRBJ2-7; a weak D match, TRBD2 (6 bases). The CDR3 loop spans 14 amino acids. Germline lookup yields CDR1 SSHAT and CDR2 FNYEAQ (reference sequence). The V end lost 8 bases, the J end lost 2 bases, and 16 bases lay between the germline ends.

This rearrangement joins TRBV10-3 to TRBJ2-1, with TRBD1 matching 8 bases. There are 14 residues in the CDR3. Trimming cost V 5 bases and J 7 bases; bases outside gene matches: 7. Germline CDR1 ENHRY, CDR2 SYGVKD. Here the CDR3 reads CAISTDRVKNEQFF. CDR3 DNA: TGTGCCATCAGTACGGACAGGGTTAAGAATGAGCAGTTCTTC.

This sequence joins TRBV4-1 and TRBJ1-4; 7 bases are a match to TRBD1. V gave up 5 bases and J gave up 4 bases; unmatched junction bases: 10. CDR3 length equals 16 residues. In germline, CDR1 is MGHRA, CDR2 YSYEKL. The CDR3 is CASSVRDRLLNEKLFF. CDR3 in DNA: TGCGCCAGCAGCGTCCGGGACAGACTACTTAATGAAAAACTGTTTTTT.

The chain uses TRBV29-1 and TRBJ2-7; TRBD1 matches at 7 bases. With 2 bases clipped from V and 2 bases from J, the junction kept 6 bases outside the gene matches. Germline V gene data show CDR1 as SQVTM and CDR2 as ANQGSEA. This CDR3 spans 14 amino acids. In nucleotides, the CDR3 is TGCAGCGTTGAACCCCAGGGGGTTCCCTACGAGCAGTACTTC. Encoded protein: CSVEPQGVPYEQYF.

This chain joins TRBV7-2 and TRBJ1-3; D gene uncertain. The CDR3 contains 14 residues. Trimming stripped 1 base from V and 2 bases from J, with 6 bases between. Germline V lookup: CDR1 SGHTA, CDR2 FQGNSA. The DNA of the CDR3 is TGTGCCAGCAGCTTAGTATCTGCTGGAAACACCATATATTTT. Protein sequence: CASSLVSAGNTIYF.

The rearrangement joins TRBV27 to TRBJ2-2; the match to TRBD1 covers 9 bases. CDR1 MNHEY and CDR2 SMNVEV come from the germline V gene (reference sequence). This CDR3 contains 16 residues. Trimming took 3 bases from V and 4 from J; bases not matched to a gene: 6. The CDR3 reads CASSFVGTGFTGELFF. The CDR3 region has the DNA TGTGCCAGCAGTTTCGTCGGGACAGGGTTCACCGGGGAGCTGTTTTTT.

This chain joins TRBV28 and TRBJ1-5; D gene uncertain. V lost 2 bases to trimming and J lost 1 base, with 9 bases between them. The V gene's germline CDR1 is MDHEN and CDR2 SYDVKM. This CDR3 has 15 residues. For the CDR3, the DNA is TGTGCCAGCAGTTTAAGAGTTATGAGCAATCAGCCCCAGCATTTT. It yields the protein CASSLRVMSNQPQHF.

The V gene is TRBV7-3, the J gene TRBJ2-7, with a tentative D call TRBD1 (5 bases). The germline gives CDR1 SGHTA, CDR2 FQGTGA. Trimming pared 5 bases from V and 4 bases from J, leaving 12 bases between. This CDR3 has 13 amino acids. The CDR3, as DNA: TGTGCCAGCAGCCAAACCCCAGGGTACGAGCAGTACTTC. Protein: CASSQTPGYEQYF.

The gene calls are TRBV2 and TRBJ1-1, with 12 positions matching TRBD1. The CDR3 is made up of 14 amino acids. Germline values: CDR1 SNHLY, CDR2 FYNNEI. The junction had 5 bases not matched to a gene; V was cut back by 6 bases and J by 6 bases. The CDR3 region has the DNA TGTGCCAGCAGCGAGGGACAGGGGGCATCTGAAGCTTTCTTT. It is translated as CASSEGQGASEAFF.